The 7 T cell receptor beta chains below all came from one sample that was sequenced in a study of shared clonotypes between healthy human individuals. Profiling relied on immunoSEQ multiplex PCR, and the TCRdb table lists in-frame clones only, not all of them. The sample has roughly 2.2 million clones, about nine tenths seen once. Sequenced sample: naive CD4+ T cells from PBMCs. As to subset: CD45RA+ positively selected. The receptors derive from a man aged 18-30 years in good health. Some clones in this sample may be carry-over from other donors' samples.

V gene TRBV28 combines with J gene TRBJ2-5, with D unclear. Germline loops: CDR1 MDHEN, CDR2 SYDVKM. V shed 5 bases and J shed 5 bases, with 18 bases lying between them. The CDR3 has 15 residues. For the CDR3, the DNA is TGTGCCAGCAGTGCCGGGTCACCTGGGCGGGAGACCCAGTACTTC. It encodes CASSAGSPGRETQYF.

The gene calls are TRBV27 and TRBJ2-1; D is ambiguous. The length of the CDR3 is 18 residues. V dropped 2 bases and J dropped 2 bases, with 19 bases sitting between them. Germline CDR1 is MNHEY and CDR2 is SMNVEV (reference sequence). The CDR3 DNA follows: TGTGCCAGCAGTTTAAGAGTGAGTTGGTTAGGTCCCTACAATGAGCAGTTCTTC. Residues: CASSLRVSWLGPYNEQFF.

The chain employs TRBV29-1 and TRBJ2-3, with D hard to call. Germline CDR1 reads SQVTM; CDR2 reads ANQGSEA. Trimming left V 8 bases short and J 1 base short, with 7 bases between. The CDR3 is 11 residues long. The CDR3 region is CSTSGTDTQYF. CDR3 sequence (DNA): TGCAGCACATCGGGCACAGATACGCAGTATTTT.

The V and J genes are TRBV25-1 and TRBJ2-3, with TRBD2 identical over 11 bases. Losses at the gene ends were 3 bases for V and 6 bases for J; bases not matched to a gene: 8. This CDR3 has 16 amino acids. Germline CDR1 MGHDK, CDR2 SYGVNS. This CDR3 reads CASSEQIAGGADTQYF. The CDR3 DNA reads TGTGCCAGCAGTGAGCAAATAGCGGGAGGGGCGGATACGCAGTATTTT.

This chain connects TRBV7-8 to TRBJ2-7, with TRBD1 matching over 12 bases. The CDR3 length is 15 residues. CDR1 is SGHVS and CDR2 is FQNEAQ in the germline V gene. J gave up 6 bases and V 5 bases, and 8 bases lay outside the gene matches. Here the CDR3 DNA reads TGTGCCAGCAGCCACGCCGGGACAGGGGGCGGCGAGCAGTACTTC. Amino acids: CASSHAGTGGGEQYF.

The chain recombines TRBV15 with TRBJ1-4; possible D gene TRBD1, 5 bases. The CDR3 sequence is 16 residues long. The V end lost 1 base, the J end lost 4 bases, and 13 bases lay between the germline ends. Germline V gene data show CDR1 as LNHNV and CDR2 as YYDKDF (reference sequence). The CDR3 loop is CATSRGGVGGNEKLFF. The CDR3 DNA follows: TGTGCCACCAGCAGAGGGGGAGTGGGGGGTAATGAAAAACTGTTTTTT. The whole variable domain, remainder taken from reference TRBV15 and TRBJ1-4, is DAMVIQNPRYQVTQFGKPVTLSCSQTLNHNVMYWYQQKSSQAPKLLFHYYDKDFNNEADTPDNFQSRRPNTSFCFLDIRSPGLGDTAMYLCATSRGGVGGNEKLFFGSGTQLSVL.

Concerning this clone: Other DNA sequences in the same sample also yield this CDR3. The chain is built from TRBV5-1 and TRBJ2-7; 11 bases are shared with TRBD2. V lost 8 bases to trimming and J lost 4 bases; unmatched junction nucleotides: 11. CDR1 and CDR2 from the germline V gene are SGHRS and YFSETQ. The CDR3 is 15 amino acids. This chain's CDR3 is CASSAGTSGAYEQYF. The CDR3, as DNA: TGCGCCAGTTCCGCTGGGACTAGCGGTGCGTACGAGCAGTACTTC.